These 24 T cell receptor beta chains share one sample of origin, sequenced in a study of blood T cell repertoires in COVID-19. Sequencing was performed with immunoSEQ multiplex PCR; in TCRdb, only in-frame clones are kept and a portion is missing. The table includes about 180,000 clones, 75% to 90% detected once. Sequenced: peripheral blood. These TCRs come from a woman in her 70s with COVID-19, enrolled during active disease.

The genes are TRBV11-1 and TRBJ2-4; 13 bases line up with TRBD2. The J segment lost 11 bases and the V segment lost 4 bases, leaving 5 bases of the junction unmatched. Germline-derived CDR1 and CDR2 are SGHAT and FQDESV (reference sequence). CDR3 length: 14 residues. CDR3 protein: CASSSQTSGGFQYF. The CDR3 DNA follows: TGTGCCAGCAGCTCCCAGACTAGCGGGGGGTTTCAGTACTTC.

The CDR3 is CASSLRGQLSSGANVLTF. The CDR3, as DNA: TGTGCCAGCAGTTTAAGGGGACAGCTGAGCTCTGGGGCCAACGTCCTGACTTTC. This rearrangement joins TRBV27 to TRBJ2-6, with TRBD1 matching over 7 bases. This CDR3 comprises 18 residues. Germline loops: CDR1 MNHEY, CDR2 SMNVEV (reference sequence). V was clipped by 2 bases and J by 0 bases; unmatched bases: 7. Based on the CDR3 plus reference TRBV27 and TRBJ2-6, the full variable domain is EAQVTQNPRYLITVTGKKLTVTCSQNMNHEYMSWYRQDPGLGLRQIYYSMNVEVTDKGDVPEGYKVSRKEKRNFPLILESPSPNQTSLYFCASSLRGQLSSGANVLTFGAGSRLTVL.

This clone occurred once. This chain joins TRBV5-1 and TRBJ2-3; D is undetermined. There are 15 residues in the CDR3. Germline V gives CDR1 SGHRS, CDR2 YFSETQ. Trimming took off 8 bases at V and 3 bases at J, with 19 bases between the two ends. The CDR3 bases are TGCGCCAGTGATCTTAGAGGAGTTCGAACAGATACGCAGTATTTT. Protein: CASDLRGVRTDTQYF. The full variable domain, in which reference TRBV5-1 and TRBJ2-3 provide the parts outside the CDR3, is KAGVTQTPRYLIKTRGQQVTLSCSPISGHRSVSWYQQTPGQGLQFLFEYFSETQRNKGNFPGRFSGRQFSNSRSEMNVSTLELGDSALYLCASDLRGVRTDTQYFGPGTRLTVL.

This clone was counted a single time. The chain uses TRBV7-9 and TRBJ2-3, with 8 bases matching TRBD1. The CDR3 runs to 15 residues. V gave up 7 bases and J gave up 4 bases; unmatched junction bases: 10. The germline V gene has CDR1 SEHNR and CDR2 FQNEAQ (reference sequence). This chain's CDR3 is CASNIKGTGSDTQYF. CDR3 nucleotides: TGTGCCAGCAACATTAAGGGGACAGGCTCAGATACGCAGTATTTT.

This chain uses TRBV19 with TRBJ2-6, with D unresolved. The V gene lost 7 bases and the J gene lost 1 base, with 5 bases spanning the gap. CDR3 length equals 13 residues. CDR1 and CDR2 from the germline V gene are LNHDA and SQIVND (reference sequence). CDR3 in amino acids: CASTDSGANVLTF. The CDR3 bases are TGTGCCAGTACAGATTCTGGGGCCAACGTCCTGACTTTC.

The rearrangement links TRBV7-3 to TRBJ2-5, with TRBD1 matching 8 bases. CDR3 length: 13 residues. V shed 5 bases and J 4 bases; nucleotides not matched to a gene: 3. Germline CDR1 reads SGHTA; CDR2 reads FQGTGA. The CDR3 reads CASSQGTGETQYF. CDR3 bases: TGTGCCAGCAGCCAGGGGACAGGAGAGACCCAGTACTTC. The variable domain in full, completed from reference TRBV7-3 and TRBJ2-5, reads GAGVSQTPSNKVTEKGKYVELRCDPISGHTALYWYRQSLGQGPEFLIYFQGTGAADDSGLPNDRFFAVRPEGSVSTLKIQRTERGDSAVYLCASSQGTGETQYFGPGTRLLVL.

This clone was observed a handful of times. V gene TRBV6-2 or TRBV6-3 combines with J gene TRBJ2-7; no reliable D call. Germline values: CDR1 MNHEY, CDR2 SVGEGT. The V end was cut by 2 bases, the J end by 3 bases, with 8 bases between. This CDR3 is 13 amino acids long. The CDR3 here is CASSYTSIYEQYF. Here the CDR3 DNA reads TGTGCCAGCAGTTACACTTCTATCTACGAGCAGTACTTC.

This chain links TRBV29-1 with TRBJ2-7; the match to TRBD1 covers 9 bases. CDR1 and CDR2 from the germline V gene are SQVTM and ANQGSEA. The J segment lost 2 bases and the V segment lost 7 bases, leaving 9 bases of the junction unmatched. This CDR3 contains 14 residues. CDR3 bases: TGCAGCGGGGGGGACAGGGCTCCCACCTACGAGCAGTACTTC. Its protein is CSGGDRAPTYEQYF.

The J gene is TRBJ1-2, the V gene TRBV28, with TRBD1 identical over 7 bases. Germline CDR1 reads MDHEN; CDR2 reads SYDVKM. The CDR3 spans 15 residues. V was clipped by 6 bases and J by 0 bases; unmatched bases: 7. This CDR3 is CASRQTGIANYGYTF. The CDR3 DNA is TGTGCCAGCAGGCAGACAGGGATAGCTAACTATGGCTACACCTTC.

The chain recombines TRBV12-3 or TRBV12-4 with TRBJ2-7, with TRBD2 as a possible D gene (5 bases). Trimming stripped 1 base from V and 2 bases from J, with 6 bases between. CDR3 length: 13 residues. CDR3 sequence (DNA): TGTGCCAGCAGTTTAGGGGAGACCTACGAGCAGTACTTC. Its translation: CASSLGETYEQYF.

This rearrangement joins TRBV6-6 to TRBJ1-1; 10 bases align to TRBD1. The germline CDR1 and CDR2 sequences are MNHNY and SVGAGI (reference sequence). V lost 6 bases and J lost 4; bases outside the gene matches: 11. This CDR3 is 16 amino acids long. The CDR3 loop reads CASRSGTGVFGTEAFF. For the CDR3, the DNA is TGTGCCAGCAGGTCTGGGACAGGGGTTTTTGGCACTGAAGCTTTCTTT.

The V call is TRBV18, the J call TRBJ2-7; TRBD1 matches at 7 bases. This CDR3 has 14 amino acids. The germline V gene has CDR1 KGHSH and CDR2 LQKENI. J gave up 2 bases and V 3 bases, and 4 bases lay outside the gene matches. The CDR3 nucleotides are TGTGCCAGCTCACCCGGGACAGAACCCTACGAGCAGTACTTC. Protein: CASSPGTEPYEQYF.

J is TRBJ2-3 and V is TRBV2; D is perhaps TRBD2 (5 bases). Germline V gives CDR1 SNHLY, CDR2 FYNNEI. Trimming left V 1 base short and J 2 bases short, with 13 bases between. CDR3 length: 16 residues. The CDR3 sequence is CASSEGPSGLTDTQYF. In DNA, the CDR3 is TGTGCCAGCAGTGAAGGGCCCAGCGGCCTCACAGATACGCAGTATTTT.

The chain employs TRBV30 and TRBJ1-2; the match to TRBD1 covers 9 bases. Unmatched junction bases numbered 14, after V lost 3 bases and J lost 6 bases. The CDR3 has 16 residues. Germline V lookup: CDR1 GTSNPN, CDR2 SVGIG (reference sequence). The CDR3 nucleotides are TGTGCCTGGAGCGCCAAACAGGGGGCGCCTGGAAATGGCTACACCTTC. It translates to CAWSAKQGAPGNGYTF.

This sequence joins TRBV29-1 and TRBJ1-3; 8 bases are shared with TRBD1. CDR3 size: 13 residues. CDR1 SQVTM and CDR2 ANQGSEA come from the germline V gene. J was trimmed by 2 bases and V by 6 bases; bases with no gene match: 3. CDR3 loop: CSVLDRAGNTIYF. CDR3 DNA sequence: TGCAGCGTCTTGGACAGGGCTGGAAACACCATATATTTT.

This clone was seen a handful of times. The chain combines TRBV12-3 or TRBV12-4 with TRBJ1-5, with D uncertain. Trimming removed 6 bases from V and 7 bases from J, with 13 bases in between. CDR3 length equals 13 residues. The CDR3 sequence: CASSEQLGQPQHF. CDR3 sequence (DNA): TGTGCCAGCAGCGAACAGTTAGGCCAGCCCCAGCATTTT.

In this sample, this clone turned up once. This sequence joins TRBV6-5 and TRBJ2-7; TRBD1 agrees at 10 bases. Germline V gene lookup returns CDR1 MNHEY and CDR2 SVGAGI. Trimming cost V 6 bases and J 3 bases; bases outside gene matches: 5. The CDR3 is 14 residues long. As DNA, the CDR3 is TGTGCCAGCAGGCTGACAGGGGGCAACTACGAGCAGTACTTC. Translated, it gives CASRLTGGNYEQYF.

This chain uses TRBV5-4 with TRBJ2-7, with 7 bases aligning to TRBD2. Germline CDR1 reads SGHNT; CDR2 reads YYREEE (reference sequence). V gave up 0 bases and J gave up 3 bases; unmatched junction bases: 6. The CDR3 has 15 amino acids. The CDR3 is CASSLDRRGSYEQYF. Here the CDR3 DNA reads TGTGCCAGCAGCTTGGATCGGCGGGGGAGCTACGAGCAGTACTTC.

The chain uses TRBV14 and TRBJ2-7, with 12 bases lining up with TRBD2. V dropped 4 bases and J dropped 6; count of bases not matched to a gene: 10. The CDR3 is 16 residues long. Germline loops: CDR1 SGHDN, CDR2 FVKESK. The CDR3 coding sequence is TGTGCCAGCAGCCCGGGACTAGCGGGCATTTCGGTCGAGCAGTACTTC. It translates to CASSPGLAGISVEQYF.

This rearrangement joins TRBV29-1 to TRBJ2-7; 9 positions agree with TRBD2. V dropped 4 bases and J dropped 6; count of bases not matched to a gene: 10. The V gene's germline CDR1 is SQVTM and CDR2 ANQGSEA. The CDR3 is 14 residues long. In DNA, the CDR3 is TGCAGCGTTGGACAGAGGTTAGCGGGAGCCGAGCAGTACTTC. Encoded protein: CSVGQRLAGAEQYF.

The V and J genes are TRBV7-2 and TRBJ1-5; no clear D gene. Per the germline V gene, CDR1 is SGHTA and CDR2 is FQGNSA. The CDR3 contains 15 residues. Trimming pared 5 bases from V and 1 base from J, leaving 12 bases between. This CDR3 reads CASSPTRESNQPQHF. The DNA of the CDR3 is TGTGCCAGCAGCCCCACGAGGGAAAGCAATCAGCCCCAGCATTTT. Combining the CDR3 with reference TRBV7-2 and TRBJ1-5 gives the whole variable domain GAGVSQSPSNKVTEKGKDVELRCDPISGHTALYWYRQSLGQGLEFLIYFQGNSAPDKSGLPSDRFSAERTGGSVSTLTIQRTQQEDSAVYLCASSPTRESNQPQHFGDGTRLSIL.

The V call is TRBV7-2, the J call TRBJ2-7; D remains unclear. The CDR3 totals 12 residues. Between the trimmed V and J ends, which lost 4 bases and 4 bases, there was a span of 8 bases. In germline, CDR1 is SGHTA, CDR2 FQGNSA. CDR3: CASSSFAYEQYF. The CDR3 region has the DNA TGTGCCAGCAGCTCCTTTGCGTACGAGCAGTACTTC.

The J gene is TRBJ2-7, the V gene TRBV2, with 10 bases aligning to TRBD1. CDR1 is SNHLY, CDR2 FYNNEI, per germline. The V segment lost 5 bases and the J segment 8 bases; nucleotides outside the gene matches: 6. This CDR3 spans 13 amino acids. Here the CDR3 reads CASSPGQGIKQYF. The CDR3 nucleotides read TGTGCCAGCAGTCCGGGACAGGGGATAAAGCAGTACTTC.

V usage is TRBV7-9 and J usage is TRBJ1-2; 7 nucleotides match TRBD1. Per the germline V gene, CDR1 is SEHNR and CDR2 is FQNEAQ (reference sequence). V lost 4 bases, J lost 6 bases, and 11 bases stayed unmatched. The CDR3 extends over 15 amino acids. CDR3 nucleotides: TGTGCCAGCAGCTCAACGGACAGGTTCGCAGATGGCTACACCTTC. Its translation: CASSSTDRFADGYTF.